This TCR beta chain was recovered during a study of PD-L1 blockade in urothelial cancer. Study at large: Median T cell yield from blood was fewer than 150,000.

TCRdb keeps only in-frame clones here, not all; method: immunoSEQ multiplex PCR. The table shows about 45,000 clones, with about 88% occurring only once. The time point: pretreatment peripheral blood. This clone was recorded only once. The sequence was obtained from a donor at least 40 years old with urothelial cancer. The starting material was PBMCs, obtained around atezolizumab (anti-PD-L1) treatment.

The CDR3 region has the DNA TGTGCCAGCAGCTTAGCGGGCAGAAATCAGCCCCAGCATTTT. The encoded protein is CASSLAGRNQPQHF. The gene calls are TRBV7-8 and TRBJ1-5; D gene ambiguous. This CDR3 comprises 14 residues. Per the germline V gene, CDR1 is SGHVS and CDR2 is FQNEAQ. The germline V and J ends were trimmed by 0 bases and 4 bases, with 7 bases remaining between them.